This T cell receptor beta chain was profiled in a study of blood T cells in healthy people across ages. The extraction recovered at least 5 micrograms of total RNA per sample. Study findings and constraints: Naive T cell percentage by flow cytometry tracked strongly with beta diversity. The recorded TCR beta diversity per million T cells decreased in a roughly linear manner with age.

The authors ran a second PCR of roughly 7 to 11 cycles using a sample-barcoded 5' primer and a J-beta primer mix. All cDNA molecules were each tagged by a template-switch adaptor with 12 random nucleotides. MiXCR, run by TCRdb on the 5' RACE reads, gives a single entry per CDR3 protein. This table has about 1.6 million distinct CDR3 sequences, about 32% appearing once. With respect to this clonotype: Its cognate antigen is unknown. At one end, the junction sequence differs from germline, possibly due to a read error.

Material: blood. The source of this sequence is a woman in her 30s in good health.

Written as DNA, the CDR3 is TGCGCCAGCAGCCCGCAGGGGGTTACCTACAATGGGCAGTTCTTC. Its protein is CASSPQGVTYNGQFF. The chain is built from TRBV5-1 and TRBJ2-1, with 7 bases that match TRBD1. This CDR3 has 15 amino acids. Germline V lookup: CDR1 SGHRS, CDR2 YFSETQ.